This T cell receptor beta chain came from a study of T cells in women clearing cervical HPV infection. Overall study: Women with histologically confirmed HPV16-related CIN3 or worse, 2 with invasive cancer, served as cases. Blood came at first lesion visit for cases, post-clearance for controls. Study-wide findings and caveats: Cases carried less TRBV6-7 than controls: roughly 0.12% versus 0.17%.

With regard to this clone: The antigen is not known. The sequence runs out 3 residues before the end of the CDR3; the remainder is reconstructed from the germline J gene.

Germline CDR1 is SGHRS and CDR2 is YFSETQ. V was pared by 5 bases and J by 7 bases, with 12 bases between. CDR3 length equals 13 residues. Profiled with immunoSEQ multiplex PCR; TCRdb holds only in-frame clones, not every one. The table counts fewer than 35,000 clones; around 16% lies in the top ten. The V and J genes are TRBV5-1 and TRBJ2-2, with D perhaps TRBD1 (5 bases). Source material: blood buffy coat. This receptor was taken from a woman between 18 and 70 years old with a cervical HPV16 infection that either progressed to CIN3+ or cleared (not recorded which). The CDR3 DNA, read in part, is TGCGCCAGCAGTCTCACGACAGACGGGGAG. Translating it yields CASSLTTDGE. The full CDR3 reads CASSLTTDGELFF.